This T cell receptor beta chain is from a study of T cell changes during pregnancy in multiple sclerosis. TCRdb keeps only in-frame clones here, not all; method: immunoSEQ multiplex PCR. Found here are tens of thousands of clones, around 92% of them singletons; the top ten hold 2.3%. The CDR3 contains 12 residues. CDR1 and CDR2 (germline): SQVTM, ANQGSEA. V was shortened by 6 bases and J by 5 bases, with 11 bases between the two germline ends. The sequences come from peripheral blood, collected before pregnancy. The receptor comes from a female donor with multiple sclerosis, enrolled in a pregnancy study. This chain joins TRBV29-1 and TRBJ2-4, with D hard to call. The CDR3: CSVEAWENIQYF. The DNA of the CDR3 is TGCAGCGTCGAGGCCTGGGAAAACATTCAGTACTTC.